The 9 T cell receptor beta chains below all came from one sample that was sequenced in a study of OX40 agonist ivuxolimab in advanced cancers. Sequencing was performed with immunoSEQ multiplex PCR; in TCRdb, only in-frame clones are kept and a portion is missing. The sample contains roughly 64,000 clones, approximately 84% of which appear only once. The material sequenced was CD4+ or CD8+ T cells sorted from blood, taken in a trial of the OX40 agonist ivuxolimab. The receptor source for this set is an adult with an advanced solid tumor such as melanoma, head and neck, liver or kidney cancer.

This clone was seen more than once but under ten times. The chain combines TRBV4-3 with TRBJ1-2, with 7 nucleotides matching TRBD1. The junction had 6 bases not matched to a gene; V was cut back by 1 base and J by 1 base. Germline values: CDR1 LGHNA, CDR2 YSLEER. CDR3 length: 16 residues. In DNA form, the CDR3 reads TGCGCCAGCAGCCAAGTATGGAGACAGGGTAACTATGGCTACACCTTC. Amino acid sequence: CASSQVWRQGNYGYTF.

The chain links TRBV9 to TRBJ2-5, with D perhaps matching TRBD1 (6 bases). V gave up 4 bases and J gave up 3 bases, with 10 bases separating them. Looked up from germline, CDR1 is SGDLS and CDR2 is YYNGEE. The CDR3 is made up of 13 amino acids. The CDR3 loop is CASSSGDEETQYF. CDR3 bases: TGTGCCAGCAGCTCAGGGGACGAAGAGACCCAGTACTTC.

This sequence joins TRBV2 and TRBJ1-2, with D possibly matching TRBD1 (5 bases). V lost 2 bases and J 5 bases, leaving 12 bases between the germline ends. CDR1 and CDR2 from the germline V gene are SNHLY and FYNNEI. The CDR3 runs to 14 residues. In nucleotides, the CDR3 is TGTGCCAGCAGTGAATCCAGGGCCGGGTATGGCTACACCTTC. Translation gives CASSESRAGYGYTF.

CDR3 region: CASLGQGSNQPQHF. The CDR3 region has the DNA TGTGCCAGCCTCGGACAGGGGAGCAATCAGCCCCAGCATTTT. The chain combines TRBV19 with TRBJ1-5; 9 bases are a match to TRBD1. Germline V gene lookup returns CDR1 LNHDA and CDR2 SQIVND (reference sequence). The CDR3 consists of 14 residues. J lost 1 base, V lost 9 bases, and 4 bases had no gene match.

This sequence joins TRBV6-5 and TRBJ1-5, with 7 bases identical to TRBD1. The germline gives CDR1 MNHEY, CDR2 SVGAGI. The trim removed 6 bases at V and 9 bases at J, leaving 8 bases unmatched. The CDR3 consists of 13 residues. The CDR3 DNA reads TGTGCCAGCAGGAGGGGGCCCCCAGGGCCCCAGCATTTT. This encodes CASRRGPPGPQHF.

The chain carries TRBV18 and TRBJ1-5; no firm D call. The V gene's germline CDR1 is KGHSH and CDR2 LQKENI. The CDR3 has 13 amino acids. V gave up 3 bases and J gave up 6 bases, with 9 bases separating them. The CDR3 sequence: CASSPIEGQPQHF. CDR3 nucleotides: TGTGCCAGCTCACCGATCGAGGGTCAGCCCCAGCATTTT.

Only one count was recorded for this clone. The chain joins TRBV7-9 to TRBJ1-1; D is perhaps TRBD1 (5 bases). This CDR3 spans 15 amino acids. Looked up from germline, CDR1 is SEHNR and CDR2 is FQNEAQ (reference sequence). Between the trimmed V and J ends, which lost 3 bases and 3 bases, there was a span of 14 bases. The CDR3: CASSFRVVLDTEAFF. Written as DNA, the CDR3 is TGTGCCAGCAGCTTCAGGGTAGTTTTGGACACTGAAGCTTTCTTT.

CDR3 sequence (DNA): TGTGCCAGCTCACCCCCCCATACGTCCGAGCAGTACTTC. This sequence encodes CASSPPHTSEQYF. V gene TRBV18 combines with J gene TRBJ2-7, with D unresolved. Germline CDR1 reads KGHSH; CDR2 reads LQKENI. The CDR3 runs to 13 residues. Trimming shortened V by 3 bases and J by 6 bases, and 12 bases separated the two germline ends.

The V and J genes are TRBV18 and TRBJ2-7; 10 bases fit TRBD1. V lost 3 bases and J lost 7; bases outside the gene matches: 6. CDR3 length: 14 amino acids. Germline loops: CDR1 KGHSH, CDR2 LQKENI. This chain's CDR3 is CASSPGQGSREQYF. The CDR3 nucleotides read TGTGCCAGCTCACCGGGACAGGGGAGTAGGGAGCAGTACTTC.